This T cell receptor beta chain was documented in a study of T cells in narcolepsy. Germline V gives CDR1 MNHEY, CDR2 SVGAGI. V gave up 7 bases and J gave up 4 bases, with 13 bases separating them. This CDR3 has 13 residues. Method: immunoSEQ multiplex PCR; TCRdb's copy keeps in-frame clones and lacks some. The repertoire consists of about 30,000 clones, with around 86% occurring once and the leading ten covering over 0.6%. In its sample, this clone was seen a few times. Its antigen remains unknown. Study findings and constraints: Comparing one patient's CSF and blood CD4+ clonotypes highlighted HCRT- and TRIB2-specific autoreactive clonotypes. Autoreactive clonotypes reportedly recurred in blood of same and different patients, not controls.

The chain recombines TRBV6-5 with TRBJ1-2; possibly TRBD1 for D (5 bases). The sequence was collected from a human donor in good health. The sample was memory (CD45RA-) CD4+ T cells from blood. This chain's CDR3 is CASKGQGGYGYTF. CDR3 in DNA: TGTGCCAGCAAAGGGCAGGGCGGCTATGGCTACACCTTC.